This entry lists 7 T cell receptor beta chains sequenced from one sample in a study of cytomegalovirus exposure and HLA in healthy donors. It was with 60 Vbeta and 13 Jbeta primers that the PCR ran. Libraries were prepared by immunoSEQ multiplex PCR; TCRdb keeps only in-frame clonotypes and omits some of them. This table holds some 96,000 clones, around four fifths found once. The sequenced sample consisted of PBMCs. All receptors derive from a man aged 40-49 years in good health and CMV-seronegative.

The chain has TRBV30 and TRBJ2-7, with D possibly TRBD2 on 5 matching bases. V was cut by 0 bases and J by 7 bases, with 16 bases left in between. The CDR3 is made up of 14 amino acids. In germline, CDR1 is GTSNPN, CDR2 SVGIG (reference sequence). CDR3 sequence: CAWSVRRGSGEQYF. DNA of the CDR3: TGTGCCTGGAGTGTACGTCGAGGGTCTGGGGAGCAGTACTTC.

CDR3 DNA sequence: TGTGCCAGCAGTTCCAGGGGTTACGAGCAGTACTTC. Its translation is CASSSRGYEQYF. This chain connects TRBV6-5 to TRBJ2-7; D perhaps matches TRBD1 (6 bases). The CDR3 is 12 residues long. Germline V gene lookup returns CDR1 MNHEY and CDR2 SVGAGI. V lost 4 bases to trimming and J lost 4 bases, with 8 bases between them.

The chain employs TRBV7-9 and TRBJ2-3; TRBD2 might be the D (6 bases). The CDR3 covers 15 residues. Trimming cost V 2 bases and J 2 bases, with 11 bases left between them. Germline V CDR1 and CDR2: SEHNR, FQNEAQ (reference sequence). The CDR3 region has the DNA TGTGCCAGCAGCTTAAGGGGCGGGACCACAGATACGCAGTATTTT. It specifies CASSLRGGTTDTQYF.

This chain links TRBV7-9 with TRBJ2-7; 7 positions agree with TRBD2. Trimming removed 6 bases from V and 0 bases from J; junction bases left unmatched: 8. The CDR3 totals 15 residues. Germline V CDR1 and CDR2: SEHNR, FQNEAQ (reference sequence). CDR3 protein: CASRAGLADSYEQYF. CDR3 coding DNA: TGTGCCAGCAGGGCCGGCCTAGCGGACTCCTACGAGCAGTACTTC.

A single count supports this clone. The rearrangement uses TRBV6-4 and TRBJ2-4, with D possibly being TRBD1 (6 bases). The CDR3 length is 16 residues. Germline CDR1 MRHNA, CDR2 SNTAGT. The V and J ends lost 7 bases and 2 bases respectively, with 18 bases between them. CDR3 protein: CASKRPRGTTKNIQYF. The CDR3 nucleotides read TGTGCCAGCAAACGGCCCCGTGGGACAACCAAAAACATTCAGTACTTC.

The CDR3 sequence: CASSQARGMFF. The CDR3 DNA is TGCGCCAGCAGCCAAGCCAGGGGGATGTTTTTT. V gene TRBV4-1 combines with J gene TRBJ1-4, with TRBD1 matching over 7 bases. V dropped 1 base and J dropped 15; count of bases not matched to a gene: 2. This CDR3 is 11 amino acids long. Germline CDR1 and CDR2: MGHRA and YSYEKL.

This clone was picked up a small number of times. This chain uses TRBV7-2 with TRBJ2-2; D is uncertain. The V gene's germline CDR1 is SGHTA and CDR2 FQGNSA. The CDR3 extends over 15 amino acids. With 2 bases removed from V and 0 bases from J, the gap between germline ends came to 7 bases. This CDR3 is CASSLIGANTGELFF. CDR3 sequence (DNA): TGTGCCAGCAGCTTAATCGGAGCGAACACCGGGGAGCTGTTTTTT.